This T cell receptor (beta chain) emerged from a study of cytomegalovirus exposure and HLA in healthy donors. Study information: A prior study identified 110 million or so unique TCR beta sequences from 200 million or so T cells.

Study findings and constraints: Beyond CMV serostatus, there was no information to go on about immune exposure.

Remarks on this clone: Its antigen is as yet unknown.

Amplification used 60 Vbeta primers and 13 Jbeta primers. TCRdb's copy holds only in-frame clones and misses some; the assay was immunoSEQ multiplex PCR. The table has about 140,000 clones, roughly 79% seen once. The CDR3 is made up of 15 amino acids. The ends were cut back, 3 bases at V and 6 bases at J, with 14 bases in the middle. Germline values: CDR1 MRHNA, CDR2 SNTAGT. This sequence joins TRBV6-4 and TRBJ1-4; a weak D match, TRBD1 (6 bases). Sequenced: PBMCs. The receptor was derived from a male donor in good health and CMV-seronegative. The CDR3 loop is CASSETGGADEKLFF. The CDR3 nucleotides are TGTGCCAGCAGTGAAACGGGGGGCGCGGATGAAAAACTGTTTTTT.